The 30 T cell receptor beta chains reported below all come from one sample, sequenced in a study of blood T cell repertoires in COVID-19. The table came from immunoSEQ multiplex PCR; TCRdb's copy has only in-frame clones and leaves some out. The sample consists of roughly 190,000 clones, under 85% of them appearing once. Material: peripheral blood. Every receptor here comes from a middle-aged woman with acute or convalescent COVID-19.

The gene calls are TRBV7-2 and TRBJ2-1; the D is unclear. The V end was cut by 3 bases, the J end by 3 bases, with 12 bases between. CDR1 SGHTA and CDR2 FQGNSA come from the germline V gene. The CDR3 is 15 amino acids. The CDR3 here is CASSFGRPDYNEQFF. The DNA for the CDR3 is TGTGCCAGCAGCTTTGGGCGACCGGACTACAATGAGCAGTTCTTC.

This chain joins TRBV6-6 and TRBJ2-5; D not certain. Trimming cost V 4 bases and J 2 bases, with 5 bases left between them. The CDR3 loop spans 12 amino acids. Germline CDR1 and CDR2: MNHNY and SVGAGI (reference sequence). Written as DNA, the CDR3 is TGTGCCAGCAGTTCAGTGCAAGAGACCCAGTACTTC. Protein: CASSSVQETQYF.

This chain joins TRBV19 and TRBJ2-7, with 9 bases fitting TRBD1. Germline CDR1 is LNHDA and CDR2 is SQIVND (reference sequence). Losses at the gene ends were 5 bases for V and 1 base for J; bases not matched to a gene: 9. CDR3 length equals 16 residues. The CDR3 is CASSVYRGPESYEQYF. For the CDR3, the DNA is TGTGCCAGTAGTGTATACAGGGGGCCGGAATCCTACGAGCAGTACTTC. The full variable domain, rest sourced from reference TRBV19 and TRBJ2-7, is DGGITQSPKYLFRKEGQNVTLSCEQNLNHDAMYWYRQDPGQGLRLIYYSQIVNDFQKGDIAEGYSVSREKKESFPLTVTSAQKNPTAFYLCASSVYRGPESYEQYFGPGTRLTVT.

The V gene is TRBV5-6, the J gene TRBJ2-5, with 10 bases that match TRBD2. This CDR3 has 16 residues. Germline V gene data show CDR1 as SGHDT and CDR2 as YYEEEE. J gave up 4 bases and V 0 bases, and 6 bases lay outside the gene matches. The CDR3 DNA reads TGTGCCAGCAGCTTGGCCCCAGCGGGGGGGCTAGAGACCCAGTACTTC. It yields the protein CASSLAPAGGLETQYF.

This chain links TRBV18 with TRBJ2-7; the D is unclear. The CDR3 totals 12 residues. CDR1 and CDR2 from the germline V gene are KGHSH and LQKENI. V lost 3 bases, J lost 5 bases, and 8 bases lay in between. As DNA, the CDR3 is TGTGCCAGCTCACCGGCCCAGAACGAGCAGTACTTC. Protein product: CASSPAQNEQYF.

This clone has just a few counts. The chain couples TRBV30 to TRBJ1-6; the match to TRBD1 covers 8 bases. V was clipped by 3 bases and J by 0 bases; unmatched bases: 4. The CDR3 has 16 residues. Looked up from germline, CDR1 is GTSNPN and CDR2 is SVGIG (reference sequence). CDR3 nucleotides: TGTGCCTGGAGGGACAGGGCGAGCTCCTATAATTCACCCCTCCACTTT. Residues: CAWRDRASSYNSPLHF.

V and J are TRBV5-4 and TRBJ2-2; 8 positions match TRBD2. Germline V CDR1 and CDR2: SGHNT, YYREEE (reference sequence). The V segment lost 4 bases and the J segment 0 bases; nucleotides outside the gene matches: 5. There are 16 residues in the CDR3. The CDR3 spells CASSPGTRPNTGELFF. The DNA for the CDR3 is TGTGCCAGCAGCCCCGGGACTAGGCCGAACACCGGGGAGCTGTTTTTT.

The chain uses TRBV4-1 and TRBJ1-1; D is possibly TRBD1 (6 bases). CDR1 is MGHRA, CDR2 YSYEKL, per germline. Trimming removed 0 bases from V and 4 bases from J, with 15 bases in between. The CDR3 sequence is 16 residues long. The CDR3 DNA reads TGCGCCAGCAGCCAAGAAGAGGACAGCTGGGCCACTGAAGCTTTCTTT. Amino acid sequence: CASSQEEDSWATEAFF.

The genes are TRBV6-5 and TRBJ1-4; D may be TRBD1 (6 bases). Per germline, CDR1 MNHEY and CDR2 SVGAGI. The CDR3 has 16 amino acids. Trimming shortened V by 2 bases and J by 6 bases, and 16 bases separated the two germline ends. In DNA, the CDR3 is TGTGCCAGCAGTTACGCAGCGGGGGCGCGGGATGAAAAACTGTTTTTT. It yields the protein CASSYAAGARDEKLFF.

The V and J genes are TRBV28 and TRBJ2-7; 10 positions agree with TRBD1. Germline trimming cut 8 bases from V and 2 bases from J; bases unmatched to any gene: 3. This CDR3 region has 13 residues. Per the germline V gene, CDR1 is MDHEN and CDR2 is SYDVKM. For the CDR3, the DNA is TGTGCCAGCGGGACAGGGGTTACCTACGAGCAGTACTTC. Residues: CASGTGVTYEQYF.

V and J are TRBV2 and TRBJ1-5; tentative D call: TRBD1 (6 bases). CDR1 SNHLY and CDR2 FYNNEI come from the germline V gene. This CDR3 contains 14 residues. V was pared by 1 base and J by 2 bases, with 6 bases between. DNA of the CDR3: TGTGCCAGCAGTGAAGAGGGGGGCAATCAGCCCCAGCATTTT. This encodes CASSEEGGNQPQHF.

The chain has TRBV5-5 and TRBJ1-5; 8 bases are shared with TRBD1. CDR3 length: 16 residues. Trimming at V came to 2 bases and at J to 8 bases, leaving 12 bases not matched to a gene. CDR1 is SGHKS and CDR2 is YYEKEE in the germline V gene (reference sequence). The CDR3 spells CASSFNPRQGMEPQHF. The DNA for the CDR3 is TGTGCCAGCAGCTTCAACCCTAGACAGGGGATGGAGCCCCAGCATTTT. The full variable domain, completed using reference TRBV5-5 and TRBJ1-5, is DAGVTQSPTHLIKTRGQQVTLRCSPISGHKSVSWYQQVLGQGPQFIFQYYEKEERGRGNFPDRFSARQFPNYSSELNVNALLLGDSALYLCASSFNPRQGMEPQHFGDGTRLSIL.

The chain recombines TRBV7-6 with TRBJ2-5; the match to TRBD2 covers 9 bases. V dropped 3 bases and J dropped 4; count of bases not matched to a gene: 0. Germline CDR1 is SGHVS and CDR2 is FNYEAQ. The CDR3 has 13 residues. CDR3 nucleotides: TGTGCCAGCAGCTTTAGCGGGGGAGAGACCCAGTACTTC. The encoded protein is CASSFSGGETQYF.

The V call is TRBV11-2, the J call TRBJ2-1, with D perhaps TRBD2 (6 bases). This CDR3 contains 15 residues. The V gene's germline CDR1 is SGHAT and CDR2 FQNNGV. Trimming shortened V by 5 bases and J by 3 bases, and 14 bases separated the two germline ends. The CDR3 loop is CASSILGGNYNEQFF. CDR3 DNA sequence: TGTGCCAGCAGCATTTTGGGCGGGAACTACAATGAGCAGTTCTTC.

The J gene is TRBJ1-5, the V gene TRBV19; no reliable D call. The CDR3 consists of 14 residues. The V gene's germline CDR1 is LNHDA and CDR2 SQIVND (reference sequence). Trimming stripped 6 bases from V and 0 bases from J, with 9 bases between. The CDR3 DNA reads as TGTGCCAGTAGGGGCAGGAATAGCAATCAGCCCCAGCATTTT. Its translation: CASRGRNSNQPQHF. The whole variable domain, filled in from reference TRBV19 and TRBJ1-5, reads DGGITQSPKYLFRKEGQNVTLSCEQNLNHDAMYWYRQDPGQGLRLIYYSQIVNDFQKGDIAEGYSVSREKKESFPLTVTSAQKNPTAFYLCASRGRNSNQPQHFGDGTRLSIL.

The rearrangement links TRBV11-2 to TRBJ1-2; D perhaps matches TRBD1 (5 bases). CDR1 is SGHAT and CDR2 is FQNNGV in the germline V gene. V lost 0 bases to trimming and J lost 8 bases, with 10 bases between them. This CDR3 has 13 residues. CDR3 region: CASSLEQGLGYTF. The CDR3 DNA follows: TGTGCCAGCAGCTTAGAGCAGGGATTAGGCTACACCTTC. The complete variable domain, with remaining parts taken from reference TRBV11-2 and TRBJ1-2, reads EAGVAQSPRYKIIEKRQSVAFWCNPISGHATLYWYQQILGQGPKLLIQFQNNGVVDDSQLPKDRFSAERLKGVDSTLKIQPAKLEDSAVYLCASSLEQGLGYTFGSGTRLTVV.

The chain joins TRBV13 to TRBJ1-1; maybe TRBD1 (6 bases). Germline V gene lookup returns CDR1 PRHDT and CDR2 FYEKMQ (reference sequence). V was trimmed by 3 bases and J by 1 base, leaving 12 bases between them. The CDR3 runs 15 residues. CDR3 nucleotide sequence: TGTGCCAGCAGCTTGCCCAAGACAGGGAACACTGAAGCTTTCTTT. It specifies CASSLPKTGNTEAFF.

CDR3 DNA sequence: TGTGCCAGCAGCTTAACCCCGGACAGGAGCTCTGGAAACACCATATATTTT. Amino acid sequence: CASSLTPDRSSGNTIYF. The gene calls are TRBV7-3 and TRBJ1-3, with 7 bases identical to TRBD1. With 0 bases clipped from V and 0 bases from J, the junction kept 5 bases outside the gene matches. The CDR3 totals 17 residues. CDR1 and CDR2 from the germline V gene are SGHTA and FQGTGA.

The CDR3 is CASSGVAGDYNEQFF. The CDR3 bases are TGTGCCAGCAGTGGGGTAGCGGGAGATTACAATGAGCAGTTCTTC. The chain has TRBV28 and TRBJ2-1; 9 bases match TRBD2. The CDR3 runs to 15 residues. V lost 5 bases and J lost 4; bases outside the gene matches: 6. Germline V CDR1 and CDR2: MDHEN, SYDVKM.

V gene TRBV5-1 combines with J gene TRBJ1-1; tentative D call: TRBD1 (5 bases). Trimming left V 6 bases short and J 3 bases short, with 18 bases between. The CDR3 length is 15 residues. Germline CDR1 is SGHRS and CDR2 is YFSETQ. CDR3 bases: TGCGCCAGCACCCCAGGGTTAAGCGGGGACACTGAAGCTTTCTTT. This codes for CASTPGLSGDTEAFF. Together with reference TRBV5-1 and TRBJ1-1, the CDR3 gives the full variable domain: KAGVTQTPRYLIKTRGQQVTLSCSPISGHRSVSWYQQTPGQGLQFLFEYFSETQRNKGNFPGRFSGRQFSNSRSEMNVSTLELGDSALYLCASTPGLSGDTEAFFGQGTRLTVV.

The rearrangement links TRBV5-1 to TRBJ1-4; D not certain. The germline gives CDR1 SGHRS, CDR2 YFSETQ. The CDR3 covers 13 residues. V dropped 0 bases and J dropped 8 bases, with 8 bases sitting between them. CDR3 coding DNA: TGCGCCAGCAGCTTGGCCGGGTCAGAAAAACTGTTTTTT. It translates to CASSLAGSEKLFF.

This clone was seen more than once but under ten times. The J gene is TRBJ1-1, the V gene TRBV9; no reliable D call. The ends were cut back, 0 bases at V and 0 bases at J, with 9 bases in the middle. Germline CDR1 SGDLS, CDR2 YYNGEE. This CDR3 spans 15 amino acids. CDR3 sequence reads: CASSVEENLNTEAFF. In DNA, the CDR3 is TGTGCCAGCAGCGTAGAGGAGAACCTGAACACTGAAGCTTTCTTT.

The chain recombines TRBV3-1 (or the pseudogene TRBV3-2) with TRBJ2-7; no firm D call. The CDR3 is 12 residues long. Per germline, CDR1 LGHDT and CDR2 YNNKEL (reference sequence). V lost 3 bases to trimming and J lost 4 bases, with 7 bases between them. The chain's CDR3 is CASSQGRYEQYF. The DNA of the CDR3 is TGTGCCAGCAGCCAGGGCAGATACGAGCAGTACTTC.

The J gene is TRBJ1-2, the V gene TRBV7-2; D gene ambiguous. Germline V gene data show CDR1 as SGHTA and CDR2 as FQGNSA. This CDR3 contains 13 residues. The V end was cut by 6 bases, the J end by 2 bases, with 10 bases between. CDR3: CASSPGSNYGYTF. In DNA form, the CDR3 reads TGTGCCAGCAGTCCAGGATCAAACTATGGCTACACCTTC.

The rearrangement joins TRBV30 to TRBJ2-3; tentatively, D is TRBD1 (8 bases). V gave up 7 bases and J gave up 2 bases, with 16 bases separating them. Germline values: CDR1 GTSNPN, CDR2 SVGIG (reference sequence). This CDR3 has 14 residues. DNA of the CDR3: TGTGCCTCCACAGGGGGGGGGCACACAGATACGCAGTATTTT. As protein: CASTGGGHTDTQYF.

V gene TRBV3-1 (or the pseudogene TRBV3-2) combines with J gene TRBJ1-5, with TRBD1 matching 8 bases. The CDR3 spans 14 residues. Germline CDR1 LGHDT, CDR2 YNNKEL (reference sequence). The V gene end was trimmed by 1 base and the J gene end by 4 bases; junction bases not matched to a gene: 0. The CDR3 nucleotides are TGTGCCAGCAGCCAAGGACAGGGGAATCAGCCCCAGCATTTT. Amino acids: CASSQGQGNQPQHF.

The chain joins TRBV7-2 to TRBJ2-3; 8 bases match TRBD1. V was clipped by 2 bases and J by 1 base; unmatched bases: 8. The CDR3 runs to 17 residues. Germline V gene sequence: CDR1 SGHTA, CDR2 FQGNSA. CDR3 protein: CASSLLGQGARTDTQYF. CDR3 nucleotide sequence: TGTGCCAGCAGCTTATTAGGGCAGGGGGCGCGCACAGATACGCAGTATTTT.

This sequence joins TRBV13 and TRBJ1-2; D unresolved. V was clipped by 5 bases and J by 2 bases, with 12 bases between them. Germline V gives CDR1 PRHDT, CDR2 FYEKMQ (reference sequence). CDR3 length: 14 residues. DNA of the CDR3: TGTGCCAGCAGCGAGCGGACGGCGAACTATGGCTACACCTTC. Protein: CASSERTANYGYTF.

V and J are TRBV7-3 and TRBJ2-3, with TRBD1 identical over 8 bases. The CDR3 spans 16 residues. Trimming removed 4 bases from V and 2 bases from J; junction bases left unmatched: 8. Germline V lookup: CDR1 SGHTA, CDR2 FQGTGA. As DNA, the CDR3 is TGTGCCAGCAGCTCATCAGGGGGCGCGGCCACAGATACGCAGTATTTT. Its protein is CASSSSGGAATDTQYF.

The V gene is TRBV28, the J gene TRBJ1-2; D uncertain. The ends were cut back, 8 bases at V and 4 bases at J, with 11 bases in the middle. The germline gives CDR1 MDHEN, CDR2 SYDVKM. This CDR3 has 12 amino acids. Here the CDR3 reads CASESSGYGYTF. CDR3 in DNA: TGTGCCAGCGAATCTTCAGGCTATGGCTACACCTTC.